This T cell receptor (beta chain) appears in the sequencing data of a study of T cell repertoires in ileal Crohn's disease. Study summary: About half received postoperative treatment, under 14 with thiopurines and approximately 19 anti-TNF.

TCRB immunosequencing input was around 460 nanograms of biopsy DNA per sample. TCRdb keeps only in-frame clones here, not all; method: immunoSEQ multiplex PCR. This table holds around 7,900 clones, under 85% found once. Points from the study as a whole: Active smokers at surgery had more clonal expansions than non-smokers. Mucosal expansions were suggested to be mainly CD8 T cells.

This clone has just a few counts. No antigen is known for it. V was cut by 8 bases and J by 0 bases, with 13 bases left in between. The V gene's germline CDR1 is WNHNN and CDR2 SYGVQD (reference sequence). This CDR3 region has 14 residues. This sequence originates from an adult with Crohn's disease. The specimen sequenced was ileal tissue. The chain couples TRBV10-1 to TRBJ1-1, with D maybe TRBD1 (6 bases). CDR3 DNA: TGCGCCAGCCCGGACAGCGAAATGAACACTGAAGCTTTCTTT. Translated: CASPDSEMNTEAFF.